This is a list of T cell receptor beta chains from one sample in a study of T-cell memory formation after mild COVID-19. TCRdb fed the 5' RACE reads into MiXCR, producing one record per CDR3 protein. The sample includes about 340,000 distinct CDR3 sequences, approximately 15% of them seen just once. Material for sequencing was PBMCs or a T cell subset sorted from them (not recorded which). The source is a man younger than 35 who had mild COVID-19 (a few samples of this study predate the infection). Cell type and time point are not known. Both conserved end residues are trimmed from each CDR3.

v_call,j_call,cdr3_aa
TRBV20-1,TRBJ2-7,SATRSGVAGGEQY
TRBV7-9,TRBJ2-5,ASSLLRDLGGETQY
TRBV12-3/TRBV12-4,TRBJ2-7,ATGRDRSSYEQY
TRBV6-2/TRBV6-3,TRBJ2-3,ASSYPEGPAAITDTQY
TRBV6-2/TRBV6-3,TRBJ2-7,ASSGPGRSYEQY
TRBV5-1,TRBJ2-3,ASSLLAPHTDTQY
TRBV5-5,TRBJ2-6,ASRVDGANVLT
TRBV7-9,TRBJ1-2,ASSFTGGYT
TRBV10-2,TRBJ2-4,ASSDVTRENIQY
TRBV6-5,TRBJ1-5,ASGTGWRQPQH
TRBV7-9,TRBJ1-5,ASSLGGGGNQPQH
TRBV18,TRBJ2-7,ASSPRDRGTSYEQY
TRBV25-1,TRBJ2-2,ASSKTLGQGDGELF
TRBV7-2,TRBJ1-1,ASSFAGYTEAF
TRBV20-1,TRBJ2-1,SAISGGGPHNEQF
TRBV29-1,TRBJ2-7,SVGGTNYEQY
TRBV11-2,TRBJ2-2,ASRCTGTNTGELF
TRBV7-9,TRBJ2-3,ASSHAKPDTQY
TRBV7-9,TRBJ2-3,ASSLEAGQRTDTQY
TRBV11-2,TRBJ2-5,ASTKQGGGETQY
TRBV7-9,TRBJ1-5,ASSLDGGFDQPQH
TRBV5-1,TRBJ1-2,ASSPARNGYT
TRBV24-1,TRBJ1-5,ATSPTTSNQPQH
TRBV20-1,TRBJ2-1,SAVAGGPGSSYNEQF
TRBV6-1,TRBJ2-2,ASSGDQRTELF
TRBV18,TRBJ1-1,ASSPTGETEAF
TRBV4-2,TRBJ1-5,ASSGRGSNQPQH
TRBV10-3,TRBJ2-1,AISVAGAVDEQF
TRBV3-1,TRBJ2-7,ASSPGPREQY
TRBV4-3,TRBJ2-7,ASSRAYGDQTTYEQY
TRBV7-8,TRBJ1-1,ASSTTGGADTEAF
TRBV5-1,TRBJ1-3,ASSLAGSQYGNTIY
TRBV6-2/TRBV6-3,TRBJ2-5,ASSSLNTGIQETQY
TRBV10-2,TRBJ1-1,ASSETGGFTEAF
TRBV6-5,TRBJ1-6,ASGGRDSPLH
TRBV7-9,TRBJ2-3,ASSLGLADFGTQY
TRBV12-3/TRBV12-4,TRBJ2-3,ASRLTDTQY
TRBV5-4,TRBJ2-3,ASRAGGLAGGQADTQY
TRBV6-5,TRBJ2-6,ASSFLQGNSGANVLT
TRBV7-2,TRBJ1-3,ASSAQATGNTIY
TRBV9,TRBJ2-1,ASSISGESYNEQF
TRBV12-3/TRBV12-4,TRBJ1-4,ASSLSFRVFEKLF
TRBV12-3/TRBV12-4,TRBJ1-1,ASSPDDHGAF
TRBV7-2,TRBJ2-5,ASSLVGYEETQY
TRBV5-1,TRBJ2-3,ASSSDSFPDTQY
TRBV20-1,TRBJ2-3,SAPLEAGGLRTDTQY
TRBV7-9,TRBJ1-1,ASSSTAAF
TRBV7-2,TRBJ1-2,ASSLMSGYT
TRBV20-1,TRBJ1-1,SAGRQPNTEAF
TRBV29-1,TRBJ2-4,SVHGNKNIQY
TRBV4-3,TRBJ2-2,ASSQEVARTLNTGELF
TRBV5-1,TRBJ2-7,ASSVVGTGEYEQY
TRBV12-3/TRBV12-4,TRBJ2-7,ATRDNSYEQY
TRBV11-2,TRBJ1-1,ASSLGLANTEAF